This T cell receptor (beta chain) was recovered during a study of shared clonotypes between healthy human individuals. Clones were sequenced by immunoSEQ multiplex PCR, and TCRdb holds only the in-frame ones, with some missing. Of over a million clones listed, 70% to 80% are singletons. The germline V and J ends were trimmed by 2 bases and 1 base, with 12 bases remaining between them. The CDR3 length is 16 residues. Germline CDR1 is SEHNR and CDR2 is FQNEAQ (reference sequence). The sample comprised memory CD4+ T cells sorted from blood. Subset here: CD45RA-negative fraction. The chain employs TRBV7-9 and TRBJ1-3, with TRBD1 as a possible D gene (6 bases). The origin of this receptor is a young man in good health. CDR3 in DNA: TGTGCCAGCAGCTTATTGGAAACAGGGTCTGGAAACACCATATATTTT. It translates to CASSLLETGSGNTIYF. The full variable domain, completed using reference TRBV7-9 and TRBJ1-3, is DTGVSQNPRHKITKRGQNVTFRCDPISEHNRLYWYRQTLGQGPEFLTYFQNEAQLEKSRLLSDRFSAERPKGSFSTLEIQRTEQGDSAMYLCASSLLETGSGNTIYFGEGSWLTVV.